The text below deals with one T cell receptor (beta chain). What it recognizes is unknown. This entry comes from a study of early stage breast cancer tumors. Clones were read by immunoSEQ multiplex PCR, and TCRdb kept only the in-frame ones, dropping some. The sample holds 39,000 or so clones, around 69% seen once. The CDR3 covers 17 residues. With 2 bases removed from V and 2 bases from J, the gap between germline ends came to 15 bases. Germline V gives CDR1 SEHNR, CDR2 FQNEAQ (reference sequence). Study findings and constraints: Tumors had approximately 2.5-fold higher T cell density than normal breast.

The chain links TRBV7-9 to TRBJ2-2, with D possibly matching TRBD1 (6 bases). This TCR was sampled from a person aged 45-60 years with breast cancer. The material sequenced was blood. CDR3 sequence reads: CASSLMGQGPNTGELFF. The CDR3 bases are TGTGCCAGCAGCTTAATGGGTCAGGGGCCAAACACCGGGGAGCTGTTTTTT.